This T cell receptor beta chain was found in a study of T-cell memory formation after mild COVID-19. Study as a whole: Clusters of TCRs were largely donor specific. Study results and caveats: Clones contracting across day 15 to 85 had a balanced CD4/CD8 profile; later expanding clones leaned CD4+. The pre-infection memory compartment contained some responding clones, suggesting cross-reactive memory joined.

cDNA libraries for TCR alpha and TCR beta, carrying sample barcodes and UMIs, came from 5'RACE with constant-segment primers. TCRdb fed the 5' RACE reads into MiXCR, producing one record per CDR3 protein. The repertoire holds about 350,000 distinct CDR3 sequences, with roughly 13% as singletons. The CDR3 has 13 residues. The V gene end was trimmed by 5 bases and the J gene end by 9 bases; junction bases not matched to a gene: 9. Germline-derived CDR1 and CDR2 are DFQATT and SNEGSKA (reference sequence). In this sample, this clonotype turned up many times. Its specificity is unknown. The sequenced material came from PBMCs or a T cell subset sorted from them (not recorded which). The source of this sequence is a man younger than 35 who had mild COVID-19 (a few samples of this study predate the infection). Cell type and time point are not known. The chain is built from TRBV20-1 and TRBJ1-4; 7 bases map to TRBD1. CDR3 bases: TGCAGTGCTCCCGAGGGGGACAGAAAAAAACTGTTTTTT. Translated: CSAPEGDRKKLFF.